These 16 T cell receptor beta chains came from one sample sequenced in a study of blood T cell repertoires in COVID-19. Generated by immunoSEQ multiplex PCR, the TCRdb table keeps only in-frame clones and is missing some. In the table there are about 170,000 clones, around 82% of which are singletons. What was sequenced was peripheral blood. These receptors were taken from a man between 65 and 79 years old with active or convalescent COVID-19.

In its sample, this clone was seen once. The CDR3 loop reads CASSMRRLAGNEQFF. The CDR3 coding sequence is TGTGCCAGTAGTATGAGACGGCTAGCGGGGAATGAGCAGTTCTTC. The V call is TRBV19, the J call TRBJ2-1, with 9 nucleotides matching TRBD2. Germline CDR1 is LNHDA and CDR2 is SQIVND (reference sequence). This CDR3 contains 15 residues. Unmatched junction bases numbered 7, after V lost 3 bases and J lost 7 bases.

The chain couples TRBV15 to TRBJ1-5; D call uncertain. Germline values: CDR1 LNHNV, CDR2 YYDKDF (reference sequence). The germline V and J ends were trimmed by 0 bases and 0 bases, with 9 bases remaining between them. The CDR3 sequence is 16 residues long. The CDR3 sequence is CATSRERAFSNQPQHF. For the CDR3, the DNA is TGTGCCACCAGCAGAGAGAGGGCCTTTAGCAATCAGCCCCAGCATTTT.

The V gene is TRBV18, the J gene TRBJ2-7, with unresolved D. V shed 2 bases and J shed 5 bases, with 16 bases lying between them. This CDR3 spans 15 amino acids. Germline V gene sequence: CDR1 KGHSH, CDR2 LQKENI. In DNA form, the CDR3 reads TGTGCCAGCTCACCATACGTCGCGCAGGCCAACGAGCAGTACTTC. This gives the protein CASSPYVAQANEQYF.

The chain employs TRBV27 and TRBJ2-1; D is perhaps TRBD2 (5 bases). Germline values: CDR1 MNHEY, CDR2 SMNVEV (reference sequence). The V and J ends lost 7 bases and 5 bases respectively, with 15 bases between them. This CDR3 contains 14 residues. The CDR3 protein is CASKRRRGDNEQFF. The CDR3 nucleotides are TGTGCCAGCAAGAGGAGGCGTGGAGACAATGAGCAGTTCTTC.

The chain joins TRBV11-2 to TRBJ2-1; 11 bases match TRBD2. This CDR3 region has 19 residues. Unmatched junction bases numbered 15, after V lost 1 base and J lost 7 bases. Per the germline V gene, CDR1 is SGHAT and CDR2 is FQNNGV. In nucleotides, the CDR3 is TGTGCCAGCAGCTTAGCGGCTAGCGGGAGGTGGGTGAGGGTGAATGAGCAGTTCTTC. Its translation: CASSLAASGRWVRVNEQFF.

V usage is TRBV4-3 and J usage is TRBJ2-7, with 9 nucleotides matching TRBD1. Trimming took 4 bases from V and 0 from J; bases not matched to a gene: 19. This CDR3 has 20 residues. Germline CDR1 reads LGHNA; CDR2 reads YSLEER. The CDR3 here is CASSRYVGLPGQGSSYEQYF. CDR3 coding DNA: TGCGCCAGCAGCCGGTACGTGGGGCTCCCGGGACAGGGATCCTCCTACGAGCAGTACTTC.

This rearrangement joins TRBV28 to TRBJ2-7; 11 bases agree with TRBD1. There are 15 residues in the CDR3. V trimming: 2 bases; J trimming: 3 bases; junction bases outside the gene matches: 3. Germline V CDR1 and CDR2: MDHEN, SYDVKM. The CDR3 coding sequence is TGTGCCAGCAGTTTAAGTGGGACAGGGGGCTACGAGCAGTACTTC. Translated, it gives CASSLSGTGGYEQYF.

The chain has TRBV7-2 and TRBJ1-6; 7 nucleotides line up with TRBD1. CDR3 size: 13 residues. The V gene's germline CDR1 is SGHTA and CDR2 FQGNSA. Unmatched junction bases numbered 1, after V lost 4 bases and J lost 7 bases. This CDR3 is CASSSTGNSPLHF. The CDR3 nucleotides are TGTGCCAGCAGCTCGACAGGGAATTCACCCCTCCACTTT. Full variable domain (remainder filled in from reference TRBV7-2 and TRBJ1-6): GAGVSQSPSNKVTEKGKDVELRCDPISGHTALYWYRQSLGQGLEFLIYFQGNSAPDKSGLPSDRFSAERTGGSVSTLTIQRTQQEDSAVYLCASSSTGNSPLHFGNGTRLTVT.

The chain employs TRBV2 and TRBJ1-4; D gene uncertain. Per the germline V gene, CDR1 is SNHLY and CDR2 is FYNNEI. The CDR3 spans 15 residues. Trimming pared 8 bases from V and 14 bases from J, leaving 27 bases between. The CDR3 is CASEESSAGLVGLFF. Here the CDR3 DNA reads TGTGCCAGCGAAGAATCGAGCGCAGGACTGGTAGGGCTGTTTTTT.

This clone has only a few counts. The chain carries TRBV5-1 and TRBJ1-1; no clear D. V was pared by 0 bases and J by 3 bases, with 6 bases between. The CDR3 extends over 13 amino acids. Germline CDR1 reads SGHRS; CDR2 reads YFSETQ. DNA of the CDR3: TGCGCCAGCAGCTTGGAGGACTACACTGAAGCTTTCTTT. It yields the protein CASSLEDYTEAFF.

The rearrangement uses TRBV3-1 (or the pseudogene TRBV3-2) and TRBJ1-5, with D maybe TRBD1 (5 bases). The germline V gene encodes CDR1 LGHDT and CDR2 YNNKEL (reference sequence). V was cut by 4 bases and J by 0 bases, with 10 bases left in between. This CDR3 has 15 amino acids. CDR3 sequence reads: CASSPPGNSNQPQHF. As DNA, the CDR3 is TGTGCCAGCAGCCCACCAGGGAATAGCAATCAGCCCCAGCATTTT.

This CDR3 reads CASSPAPTSDLYNEQFF. CDR3 DNA: TGTGCCAGCAGTCCTGCCCCGACTAGCGACCTCTACAATGAGCAGTTCTTC. This chain uses TRBV27 with TRBJ2-1, with TRBD2 matching over 8 bases. This CDR3 has 17 residues. CDR1 is MNHEY and CDR2 is SMNVEV in the germline V gene (reference sequence). V lost 5 bases, J lost 3 bases, and 12 bases stayed unmatched.

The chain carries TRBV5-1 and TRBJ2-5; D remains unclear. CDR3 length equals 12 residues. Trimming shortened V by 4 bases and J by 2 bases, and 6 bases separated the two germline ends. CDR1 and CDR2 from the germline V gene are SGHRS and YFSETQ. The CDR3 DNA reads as TGCGCCAGCAGCCTAGGTCAAGAGACCCAGTACTTC. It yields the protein CASSLGQETQYF.

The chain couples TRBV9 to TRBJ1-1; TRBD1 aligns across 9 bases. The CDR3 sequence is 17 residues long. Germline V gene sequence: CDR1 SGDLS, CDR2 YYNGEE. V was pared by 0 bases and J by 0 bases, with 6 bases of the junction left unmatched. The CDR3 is CASSVGTGVSMNTEAFF. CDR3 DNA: TGTGCCAGCAGCGTAGGGACAGGGGTTAGCATGAACACTGAAGCTTTCTTT.

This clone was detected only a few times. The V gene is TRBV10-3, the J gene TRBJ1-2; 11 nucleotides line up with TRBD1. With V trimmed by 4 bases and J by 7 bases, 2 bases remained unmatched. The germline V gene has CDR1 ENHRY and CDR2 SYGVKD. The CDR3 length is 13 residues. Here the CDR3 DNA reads TGTGCCATCAGTGGGGGACAGGGGGGTGGCTACACCTTC. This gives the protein CAISGGQGGGYTF.

CDR3 bases: TGTGCCAGCAGCTGGGGGGACAGGGGCTCTGGGGCCAACGTCCTGACTTTC. It encodes CASSWGDRGSGANVLTF. The chain has TRBV7-2 and TRBJ2-6, with TRBD1 identical over 10 bases. The V and J ends lost 4 bases and 0 bases, in that order; junction bases with no gene match: 3. Germline V gene lookup returns CDR1 SGHTA and CDR2 FQGNSA. The CDR3 is 17 residues long.